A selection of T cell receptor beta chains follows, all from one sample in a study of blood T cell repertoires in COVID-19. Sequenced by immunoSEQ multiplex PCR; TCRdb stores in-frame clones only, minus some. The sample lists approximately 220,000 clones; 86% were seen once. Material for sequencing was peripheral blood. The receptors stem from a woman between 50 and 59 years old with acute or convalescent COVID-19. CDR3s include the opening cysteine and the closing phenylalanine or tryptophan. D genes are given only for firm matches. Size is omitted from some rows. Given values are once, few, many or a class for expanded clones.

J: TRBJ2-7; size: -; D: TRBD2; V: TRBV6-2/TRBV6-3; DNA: TGTGCCAGCAGTTACTCCCCCACACACGGACTAGCGGGGATTAACTACGAGCAGTACTTC; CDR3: CASSYSPTHGLAGINYEQYF
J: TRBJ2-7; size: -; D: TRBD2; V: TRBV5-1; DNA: TGCGCCAGCAGCTTCCCTAGCGGGGGGACCTCCTACGAGCAGTACTTC; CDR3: CASSFPSGGTSYEQYF
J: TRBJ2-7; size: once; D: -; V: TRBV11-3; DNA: TGTGCCAGCAGCTTAGATGGGCAGGGGTCCTACGAGCAGTACTTC; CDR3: CASSLDGQGSYEQYF
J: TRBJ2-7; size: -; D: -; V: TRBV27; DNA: TGTGCCAGCAGTTTCTTGGGCAGTTACGAGCAGTACTTC; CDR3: CASSFLGSYEQYF
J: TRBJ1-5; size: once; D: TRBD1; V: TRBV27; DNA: TGTGCCAGCAGTTTATCGTGGGGGACAGGGGACGGTCAGCCCCAGCATTTT; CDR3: CASSLSWGTGDGQPQHF
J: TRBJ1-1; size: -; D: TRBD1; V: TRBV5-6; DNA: TGTGCCAGCAGTGGACAGGAGCAGAACACTGAAGCTTTCTTT; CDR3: CASSGQEQNTEAFF
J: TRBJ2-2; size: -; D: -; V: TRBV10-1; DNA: TGCGCCAGCCAACGGGAGACCGGGGAGCTGTTTTTT; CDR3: CASQRETGELFF
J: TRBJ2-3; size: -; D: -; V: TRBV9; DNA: TGTGCCAGCAGCGTAAGTCCGCAGGGGCTGAGCACAGATACGCAGTATTTT; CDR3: CASSVSPQGLSTDTQYF
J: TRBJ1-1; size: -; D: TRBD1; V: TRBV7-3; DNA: TGTGCCAGCAGCCCCGCAGGGGGCGCGAACACTGAAGCTTTCTTT; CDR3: CASSPAGGANTEAFF
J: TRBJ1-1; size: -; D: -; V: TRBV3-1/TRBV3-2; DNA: TGTGCCAGCAGCCAAGATCTTGGGAGCACTGAAGCTTTCTTT; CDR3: CASSQDLGSTEAFF
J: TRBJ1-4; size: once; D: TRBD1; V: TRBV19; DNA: TGTGCCAGTAGTATTGGGACAGGGTTCGAAAAACTGTTTTTT; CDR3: CASSIGTGFEKLFF
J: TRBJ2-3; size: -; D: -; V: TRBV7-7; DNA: TGTGCCAGCAGCTTAGAAACGTATGGGCGGGAAGCTTCAGGCACAGATACGCAGTATTTT; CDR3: CASSLETYGREASGTDTQYF
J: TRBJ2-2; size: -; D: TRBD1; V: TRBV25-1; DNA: TGTGCCAGCTCAAGACAGGGGGCAGGGACCGGGGAGCTGTTTTTT; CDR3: CASSRQGAGTGELFF
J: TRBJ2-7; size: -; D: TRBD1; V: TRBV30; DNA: TGTGCCTGGAGTGGTAGGGGACAGGACGAGCAGTACTTC; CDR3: CAWSGRGQDEQYF
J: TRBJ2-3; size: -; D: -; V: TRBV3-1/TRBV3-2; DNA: TGTGCCAGCAGCAAATACGGAGGGACAGATACGCAGTATTTT; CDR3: CASSKYGGTDTQYF